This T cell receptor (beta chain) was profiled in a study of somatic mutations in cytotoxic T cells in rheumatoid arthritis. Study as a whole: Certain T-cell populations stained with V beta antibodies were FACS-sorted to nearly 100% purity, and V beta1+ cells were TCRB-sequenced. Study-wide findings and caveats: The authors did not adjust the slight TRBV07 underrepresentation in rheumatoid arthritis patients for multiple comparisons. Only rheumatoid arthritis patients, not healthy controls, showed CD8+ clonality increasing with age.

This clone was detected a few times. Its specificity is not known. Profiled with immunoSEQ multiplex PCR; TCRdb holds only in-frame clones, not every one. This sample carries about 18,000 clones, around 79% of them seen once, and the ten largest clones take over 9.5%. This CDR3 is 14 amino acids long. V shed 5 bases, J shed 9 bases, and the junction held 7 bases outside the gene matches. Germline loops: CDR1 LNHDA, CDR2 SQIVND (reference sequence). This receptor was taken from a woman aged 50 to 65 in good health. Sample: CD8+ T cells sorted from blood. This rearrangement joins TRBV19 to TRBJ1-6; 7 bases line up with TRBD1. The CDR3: CASSYRGGGSPLHF. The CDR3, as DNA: TGTGCCAGTAGTTACAGGGGAGGTGGTTCACCCCTCCACTTT.